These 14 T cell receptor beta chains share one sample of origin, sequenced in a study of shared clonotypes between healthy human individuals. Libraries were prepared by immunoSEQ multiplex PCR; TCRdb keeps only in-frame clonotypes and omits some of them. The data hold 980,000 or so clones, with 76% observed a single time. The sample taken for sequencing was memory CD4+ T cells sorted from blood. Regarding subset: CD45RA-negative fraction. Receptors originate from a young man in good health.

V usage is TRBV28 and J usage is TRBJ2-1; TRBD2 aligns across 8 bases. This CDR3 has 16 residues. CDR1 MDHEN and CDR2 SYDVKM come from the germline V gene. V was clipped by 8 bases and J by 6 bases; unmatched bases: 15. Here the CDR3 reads CASHPPQRGGSNEQFF. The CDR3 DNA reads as TGTGCCAGCCACCCGCCCCAACGGGGGGGATCCAATGAGCAGTTCTTC.

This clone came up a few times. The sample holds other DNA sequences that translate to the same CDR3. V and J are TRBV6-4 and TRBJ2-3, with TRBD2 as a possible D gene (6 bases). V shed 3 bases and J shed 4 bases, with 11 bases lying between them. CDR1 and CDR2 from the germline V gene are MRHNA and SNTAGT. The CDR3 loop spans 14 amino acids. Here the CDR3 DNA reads TGTGCCAGCAGTGAAGGCGGGATTGCAGATACGCAGTATTTT. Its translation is CASSEGGIADTQYF.

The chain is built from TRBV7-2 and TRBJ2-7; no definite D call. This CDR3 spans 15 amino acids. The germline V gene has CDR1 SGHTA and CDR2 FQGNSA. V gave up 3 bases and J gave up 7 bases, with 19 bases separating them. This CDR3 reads CASSLWLTLFGEQYF. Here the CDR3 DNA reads TGTGCCAGCAGCTTGTGGCTGACCCTGTTTGGAGAGCAGTACTTC.

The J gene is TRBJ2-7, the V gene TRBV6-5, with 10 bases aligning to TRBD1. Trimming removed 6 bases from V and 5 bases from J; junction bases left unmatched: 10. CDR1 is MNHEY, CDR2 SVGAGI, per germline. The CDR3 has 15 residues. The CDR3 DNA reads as TGTGCCAGCAGGGGACAGGGGCCAAGTAATAACGAGCAGTACTTC. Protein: CASRGQGPSNNEQYF.

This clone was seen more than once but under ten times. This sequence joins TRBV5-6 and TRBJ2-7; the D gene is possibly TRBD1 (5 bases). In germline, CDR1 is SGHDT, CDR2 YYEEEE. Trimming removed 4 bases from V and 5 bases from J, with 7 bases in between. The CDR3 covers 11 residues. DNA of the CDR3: TGTGCCAGCAGCCGACAGAACGAGCAGTACTTC. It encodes CASSRQNEQYF.

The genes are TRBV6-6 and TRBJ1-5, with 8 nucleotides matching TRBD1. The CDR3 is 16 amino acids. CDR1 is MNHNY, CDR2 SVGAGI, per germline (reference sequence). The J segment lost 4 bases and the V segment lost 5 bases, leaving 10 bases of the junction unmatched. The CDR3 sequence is CASSGQGLGENQPQHF. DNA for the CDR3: TGTGCCAGCAGTGGACAGGGTTTGGGTGAAAATCAGCCCCAGCATTTT.

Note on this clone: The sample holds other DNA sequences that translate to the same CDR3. Written as DNA, the CDR3 is TGTGCCAGTACCCCCGGGCTTAATTCACCCCTCCACTTT. It codes for CASTPGLNSPLHF. This chain links TRBV19 with TRBJ1-6; no clear D gene. The V end lost 7 bases, the J end lost 6 bases, and 10 bases lay between the germline ends. This CDR3 region has 13 residues. Germline CDR1 and CDR2: LNHDA and SQIVND (reference sequence).

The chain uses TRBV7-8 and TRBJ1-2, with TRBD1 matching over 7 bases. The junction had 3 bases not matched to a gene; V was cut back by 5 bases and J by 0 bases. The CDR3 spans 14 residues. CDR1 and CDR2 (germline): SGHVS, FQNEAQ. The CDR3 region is CASSPGQANYGYTF. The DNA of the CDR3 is TGTGCCAGCAGCCCAGGACAGGCTAACTATGGCTACACCTTC.

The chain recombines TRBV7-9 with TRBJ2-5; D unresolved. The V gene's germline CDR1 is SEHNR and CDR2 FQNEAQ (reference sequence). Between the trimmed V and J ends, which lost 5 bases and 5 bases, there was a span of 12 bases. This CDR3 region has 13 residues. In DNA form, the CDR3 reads TGTGCCAGCAGCCGTGGGAACTCTGAGACCCAGTACTTC. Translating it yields CASSRGNSETQYF.

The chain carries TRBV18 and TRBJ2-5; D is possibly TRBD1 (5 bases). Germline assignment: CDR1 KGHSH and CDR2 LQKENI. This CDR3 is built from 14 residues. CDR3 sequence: CASKQGEKMATQYF. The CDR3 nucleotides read TGTGCTTCAAAACAAGGGGAAAAAATGGCGACCCAGTACTTC. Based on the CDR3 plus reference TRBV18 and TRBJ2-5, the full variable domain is NAGVMQNPRHLVRRRGQEARLRCSPMKGHSHVYWYRQLPEEGLKFMVYLQKENIIDESGMPKERFSAEFPKEGPSILRIQQVVRGDSAAYFCASKQGEKMATQYFGPGTRLLVL.

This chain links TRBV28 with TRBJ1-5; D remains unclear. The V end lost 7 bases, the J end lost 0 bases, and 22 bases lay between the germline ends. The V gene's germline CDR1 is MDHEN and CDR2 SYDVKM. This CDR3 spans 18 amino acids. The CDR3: CASKMGPVWRDSNQPQHF. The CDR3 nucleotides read TGTGCCAGCAAGATGGGCCCGGTATGGCGAGATAGCAATCAGCCCCAGCATTTT. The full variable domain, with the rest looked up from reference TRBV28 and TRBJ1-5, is DVKVTQSSRYLVKRTGEKVFLECVQDMDHENMFWYRQDPGLGLRLIYFSYDVKMKEKGDIPEGYSVSREKKERFSLILESASTNQTSMYLCASKMGPVWRDSNQPQHFGDGTRLSIL.

DNA for the CDR3: TGTGCCAGCAGCTTGAAAAGGGGGACGCTCTCCCTCTATGGCTACACCTTC. Protein sequence: CASSLKRGTLSLYGYTF. The chain links TRBV5-4 to TRBJ1-2; tentatively, D is TRBD1 (6 bases). The length of the CDR3 is 17 residues. Trimming left V 1 base short and J 4 bases short, with 20 bases between. Per germline, CDR1 SGHNT and CDR2 YYREEE (reference sequence).

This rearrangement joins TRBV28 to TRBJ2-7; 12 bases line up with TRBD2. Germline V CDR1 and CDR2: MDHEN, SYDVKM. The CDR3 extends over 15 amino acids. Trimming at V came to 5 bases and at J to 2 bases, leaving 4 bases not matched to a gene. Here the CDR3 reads CASSQASGGAYEQYF. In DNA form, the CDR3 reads TGTGCCAGCAGTCAGGCTAGCGGGGGGGCCTACGAGCAGTACTTC.

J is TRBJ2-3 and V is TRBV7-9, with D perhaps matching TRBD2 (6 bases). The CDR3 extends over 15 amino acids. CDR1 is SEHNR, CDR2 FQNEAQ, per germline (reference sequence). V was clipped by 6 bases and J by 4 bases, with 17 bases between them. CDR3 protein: CASRKGGQGADTQYF. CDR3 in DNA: TGTGCCAGCAGGAAAGGAGGGCAGGGTGCAGATACGCAGTATTTT.